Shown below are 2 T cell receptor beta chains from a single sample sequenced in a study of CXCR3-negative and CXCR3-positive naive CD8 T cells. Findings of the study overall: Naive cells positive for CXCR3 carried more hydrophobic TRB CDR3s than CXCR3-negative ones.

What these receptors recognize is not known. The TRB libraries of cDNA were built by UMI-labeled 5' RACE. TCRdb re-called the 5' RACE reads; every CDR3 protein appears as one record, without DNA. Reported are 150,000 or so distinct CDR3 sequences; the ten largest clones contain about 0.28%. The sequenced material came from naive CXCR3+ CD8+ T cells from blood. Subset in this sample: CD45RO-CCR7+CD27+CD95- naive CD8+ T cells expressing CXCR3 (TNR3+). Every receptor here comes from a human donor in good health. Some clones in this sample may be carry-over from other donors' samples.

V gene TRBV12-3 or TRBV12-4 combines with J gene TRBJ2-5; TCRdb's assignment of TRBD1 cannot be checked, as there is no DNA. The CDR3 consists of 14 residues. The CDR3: CASSQGAARETQYF.

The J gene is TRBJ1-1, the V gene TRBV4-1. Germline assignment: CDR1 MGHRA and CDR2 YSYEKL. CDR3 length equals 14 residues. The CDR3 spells CASSQVASNTEAFF.